The clone carrying this T cell receptor (beta chain) was counted only a few times. The record originates from a study of circulating and synovial CD4+ cells in juvenile arthritis. Only in-frame clones appear in the TCRdb table, and some are missing; sequencing was by immunoSEQ multiplex PCR. The sample lists about 34,000 clones, roughly 95% seen once, with under 0.2% in the top ten. Sequencing was performed on CD4+ T cells from blood. The TCR was taken from a human donor with juvenile idiopathic arthritis.

For the CDR3, the DNA is TGTGCCAGCAGGCCCGCCGGGCAGGGCACTCAGCCCCAGCATTTT. As protein: CASRPAGQGTQPQHF. The chain couples TRBV28 to TRBJ1-5, with a tentative D call TRBD1 (5 bases). This CDR3 has 15 amino acids. Trimming left V 6 bases short and J 6 bases short, with 18 bases between. CDR1 and CDR2 (germline): MDHEN, SYDVKM.